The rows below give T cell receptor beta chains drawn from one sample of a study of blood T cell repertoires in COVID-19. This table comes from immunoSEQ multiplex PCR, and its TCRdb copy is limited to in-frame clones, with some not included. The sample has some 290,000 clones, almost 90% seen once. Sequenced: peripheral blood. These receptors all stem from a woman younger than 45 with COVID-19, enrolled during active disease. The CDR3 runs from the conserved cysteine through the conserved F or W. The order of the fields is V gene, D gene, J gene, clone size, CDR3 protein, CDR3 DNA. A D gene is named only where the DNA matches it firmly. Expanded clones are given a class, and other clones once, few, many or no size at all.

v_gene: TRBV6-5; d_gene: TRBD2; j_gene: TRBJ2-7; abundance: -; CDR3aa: CASAGTSWYEQYF; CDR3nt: TGTGCCAGCGCCGGGACTAGCTGGTACGAGCAGTACTTC
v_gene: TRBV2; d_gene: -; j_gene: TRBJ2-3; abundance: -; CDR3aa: CASSSGNLGADTQYF; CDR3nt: TGTGCCAGCAGTTCGGGGAACCTTGGCGCAGATACGCAGTATTTT
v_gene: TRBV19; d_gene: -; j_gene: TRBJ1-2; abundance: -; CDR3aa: CASSSFSGEQGYTF; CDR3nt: TGTGCCAGTAGTAGCTTCTCAGGGGAACAAGGCTACACCTTC
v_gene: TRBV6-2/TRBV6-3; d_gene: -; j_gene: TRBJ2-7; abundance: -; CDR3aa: CASSYEGAYEQYF; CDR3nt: TGTGCCAGCAGTTACGAGGGAGCCTACGAGCAGTACTTC
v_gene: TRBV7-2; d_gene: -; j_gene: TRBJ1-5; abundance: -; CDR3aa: CASSFAGPNQPQHF; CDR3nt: TGTGCCAGCAGCTTTGCAGGTCCTAATCAGCCCCAGCATTTT
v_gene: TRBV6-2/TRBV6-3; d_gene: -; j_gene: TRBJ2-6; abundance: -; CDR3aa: CASSYSIVGSGANVLTF; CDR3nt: TGTGCCAGCAGTTACTCGATAGTTGGCTCTGGGGCCAACGTCCTGACTTTC
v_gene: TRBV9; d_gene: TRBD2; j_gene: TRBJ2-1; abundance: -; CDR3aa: CASSVEASGRYEQFF; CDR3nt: TGTGCCAGCAGCGTAGAGGCTAGCGGGAGATATGAGCAGTTCTTC
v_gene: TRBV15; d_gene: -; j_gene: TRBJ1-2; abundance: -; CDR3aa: CATSRSGTLYGYTF; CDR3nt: TGTGCCACCAGCAGATCCGGGACTCTCTATGGCTACACCTTC
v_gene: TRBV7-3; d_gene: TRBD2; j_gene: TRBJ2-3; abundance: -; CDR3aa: CASSLERGGTDTQYF; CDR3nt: TGTGCCAGCAGCTTGGAGAGGGGAGGGACAGATACGCAGTATTTT
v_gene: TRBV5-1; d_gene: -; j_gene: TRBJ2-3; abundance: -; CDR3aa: CASSLDTPSTDTQYF; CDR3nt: TGCGCCAGCAGCCTGGACACCCCAAGCACAGATACGCAGTATTTT
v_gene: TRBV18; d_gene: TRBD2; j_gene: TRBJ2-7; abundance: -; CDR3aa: CASSLAGSSYEQYF; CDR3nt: TGTGCCAGTTCACTAGCGGGCTCCTCCTACGAGCAGTACTTC
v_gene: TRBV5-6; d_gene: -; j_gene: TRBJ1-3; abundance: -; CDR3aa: CASSLRDSYAGNTIYF; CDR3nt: TGTGCCAGCAGCCTTCGGGACTCCTACGCTGGAAACACCATATATTTT
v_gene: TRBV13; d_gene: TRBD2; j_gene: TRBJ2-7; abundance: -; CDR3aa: CASSTKREGSYEQYF; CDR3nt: TGTGCCAGCAGCACAAAGCGGGAGGGGTCCTACGAGCAGTACTTC
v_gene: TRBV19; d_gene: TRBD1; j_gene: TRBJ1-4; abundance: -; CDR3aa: CASGASGGEKLFF; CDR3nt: TGTGCCAGTGGAGCCTCAGGGGGAGAAAAACTGTTTTTT
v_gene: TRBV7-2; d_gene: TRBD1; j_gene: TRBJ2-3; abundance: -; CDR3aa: CASSLDRGRTDTQYF; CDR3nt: TGTGCCAGCAGCTTAGACAGGGGGCGCACAGATACGCAGTATTTT
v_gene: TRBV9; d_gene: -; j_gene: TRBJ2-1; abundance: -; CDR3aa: CASSPLHSSYNEQFF; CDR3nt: TGTGCCAGCAGCCCTCTGCATAGCTCCTACAATGAGCAGTTCTTC
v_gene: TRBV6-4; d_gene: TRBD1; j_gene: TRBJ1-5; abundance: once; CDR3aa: CASSESRDRVHQPQHF; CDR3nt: TGTGCCAGCAGTGAGTCGAGGGACAGGGTGCATCAGCCCCAGCATTTT
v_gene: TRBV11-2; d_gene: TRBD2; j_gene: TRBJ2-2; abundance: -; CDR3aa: CASSSPSGANTGELFF; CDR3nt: TGTGCCAGCAGCTCCCCTAGCGGGGCGAACACCGGGGAGCTGTTTTTT
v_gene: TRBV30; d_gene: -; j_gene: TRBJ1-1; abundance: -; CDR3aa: CAWSVLRVKTEAFF; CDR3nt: TGTGCCTGGAGTGTACTCAGGGTAAAGACTGAAGCTTTCTTT
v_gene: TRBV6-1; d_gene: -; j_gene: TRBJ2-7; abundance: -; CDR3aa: CASSEFRGYEQYF; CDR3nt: TGTGCCAGCAGTGAATTCAGGGGCTACGAGCAGTACTTC
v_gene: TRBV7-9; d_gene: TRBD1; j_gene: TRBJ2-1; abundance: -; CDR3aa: CASSLSNPGTAPNEQFF; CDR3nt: TGTGCCAGCAGCCTTAGTAACCCCGGGACAGCGCCCAATGAGCAGTTCTTC
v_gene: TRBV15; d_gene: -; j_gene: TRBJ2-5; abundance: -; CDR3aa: CATGFGRQETQYF; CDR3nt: TGTGCCACCGGATTTGGGCGACAAGAGACCCAGTACTTC
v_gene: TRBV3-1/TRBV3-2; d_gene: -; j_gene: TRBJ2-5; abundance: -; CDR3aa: CASSRLGTNQETQYF; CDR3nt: TGTGCCAGCAGCCGTCTCGGGACAAACCAAGAGACCCAGTACTTC
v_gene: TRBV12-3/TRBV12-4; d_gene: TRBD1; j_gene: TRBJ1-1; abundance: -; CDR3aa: CASSTAGGVEAFF; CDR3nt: TGTGCCAGCAGCACCGCAGGGGGCGTCGAAGCTTTCTTT
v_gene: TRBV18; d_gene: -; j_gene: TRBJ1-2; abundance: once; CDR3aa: CASSPLREQTRDGYTF; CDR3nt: TGTGCCAGCTCACCACTACGGGAGCAGACGAGGGATGGCTACACCTTC
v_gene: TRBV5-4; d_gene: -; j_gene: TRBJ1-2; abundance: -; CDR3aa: CASSLGGQEGNYGYTF; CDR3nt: TGTGCCAGCAGCTTGGGAGGCCAGGAGGGTAACTATGGCTACACCTTC
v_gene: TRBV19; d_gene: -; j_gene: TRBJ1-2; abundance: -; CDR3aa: CASSIEASYGYTF; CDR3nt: TGTGCCAGTAGTATAGAGGCCTCCTATGGCTACACCTTC
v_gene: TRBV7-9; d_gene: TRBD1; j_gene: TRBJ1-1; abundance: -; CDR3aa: CASSLRTGEGNTEAFF; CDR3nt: TGTGCCAGCAGCTTAAGGACAGGGGAGGGGAACACTGAAGCTTTCTTT
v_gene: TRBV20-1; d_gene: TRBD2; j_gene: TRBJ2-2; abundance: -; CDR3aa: CSASSGRSGELFF; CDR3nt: TGCAGTGCTAGTAGCGGGAGAAGCGGGGAGCTGTTTTTT
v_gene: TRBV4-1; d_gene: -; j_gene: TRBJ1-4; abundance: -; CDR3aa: CASSQEGGRRANEKLFF; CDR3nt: TGCGCCAGCAGCCAAGAGGGCGGAAGGAGGGCAAATGAAAAACTGTTTTTT
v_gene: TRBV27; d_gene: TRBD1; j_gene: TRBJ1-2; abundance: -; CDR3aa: CASSLGTGGPGYTF; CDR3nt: TGTGCCAGCAGTTTAGGGACAGGGGGCCCTGGCTACACCTTC